The 25 T cell receptor beta chains reported below all come from one sample, sequenced in a study of blood T cell repertoires in COVID-19. Generated by immunoSEQ multiplex PCR, the TCRdb table keeps only in-frame clones and is missing some. The table lists roughly 100,000 clones, around nine tenths of them singletons. Sequencing input: peripheral blood. All receptors come from a woman of 80 years or more with acute or convalescent COVID-19.

The genes are TRBV5-1 and TRBJ2-7, with 11 bases aligning to TRBD1. This CDR3 region has 15 residues. Germline V gene data show CDR1 as SGHRS and CDR2 as YFSETQ. Trimming removed 3 bases from V and 2 bases from J; junction bases left unmatched: 4. CDR3 nucleotides: TGCGCCAGCAGCTCTCCGGGACAGGGGGCCTACGAGCAGTACTTC. This gives the protein CASSSPGQGAYEQYF. The full variable domain, completed using reference TRBV5-1 and TRBJ2-7, is KAGVTQTPRYLIKTRGQQVTLSCSPISGHRSVSWYQQTPGQGLQFLFEYFSETQRNKGNFPGRFSGRQFSNSRSEMNVSTLELGDSALYLCASSSPGQGAYEQYFGPGTRLTVT.

This rearrangement joins TRBV27 to TRBJ2-5; 9 bases line up with TRBD2. Germline values: CDR1 MNHEY, CDR2 SMNVEV (reference sequence). There are 17 residues in the CDR3. Trimming took 1 base from V and 2 from J; bases not matched to a gene: 8. This chain's CDR3 is CASSLLGWGLAQETQYF. The CDR3 DNA reads TGTGCCAGCAGTTTATTGGGTTGGGGACTAGCTCAAGAGACCCAGTACTTC.

There are a few counts of this clone. The rearrangement links TRBV14 to TRBJ1-1; D call uncertain. CDR3 length: 15 amino acids. In germline, CDR1 is SGHDN, CDR2 FVKESK. V lost 0 bases, J lost 0 bases, and 8 bases lay in between. CDR3 residues: CASSQDSRLNTEAFF. The CDR3 DNA follows: TGTGCCAGCAGCCAAGATAGCCGGTTGAACACTGAAGCTTTCTTT.

On this clone: This CDR3 is missing its conserved last phenylalanine or tryptophan, likely due to a read error. No DNA is shown, since the ends of the CDR3 on it are uncertain; the CDR3 is the one TCRdb lists. V and J are TRBV2 and TRBJ1-1; TRBD1, the table's D call, lacks a check against the DNA. In germline, CDR1 is SNHLY, CDR2 FYNNEI. Ends included, the CDR3 has 13 residues. CDR3 loop: CASSELKDLDSTQ.

This chain joins TRBV29-1 and TRBJ2-2; 10 bases map to TRBD1. In germline, CDR1 is SQVTM, CDR2 ANQGSEA. CDR3 size: 13 residues. After removal of 4 bases from V and 5 bases from J, the junction contained 1 base not matched to a gene. In DNA, the CDR3 is TGCAGCGTTGCGGGACAGGGGACCGGGGAGCTGTTTTTT. Amino acids: CSVAGQGTGELFF.

The rearrangement uses TRBV18 and TRBJ1-3; 7 positions match TRBD1. Germline trimming cut 3 bases from V and 3 bases from J; bases unmatched to any gene: 2. The CDR3 sequence is 14 residues long. The germline gives CDR1 KGHSH, CDR2 LQKENI. CDR3 amino acids: CASSPGTDGNTIYF. The DNA of the CDR3 is TGTGCCAGCTCACCTGGGACAGATGGAAACACCATATATTTT.

The genes are TRBV5-6 and TRBJ1-2; a weak D match, TRBD1 (6 bases). V lost 4 bases to trimming and J lost 4 bases, with 11 bases between them. Germline-derived CDR1 and CDR2 are SGHDT and YYEEEE. The CDR3 spans 13 residues. CDR3 sequence (DNA): TGTGCCAGCAGCAGGCGCAGGGGCTATGGCTACACCTTC. Translation gives CASSRRRGYGYTF.

The chain carries TRBV10-3 and TRBJ2-7; D ambiguous. Germline V lookup: CDR1 ENHRY, CDR2 SYGVKD. Trimming left V 4 bases short and J 0 bases short, with 7 bases between. The CDR3 runs 13 residues. In nucleotides, the CDR3 is TGTGCCATCAGTGTTGCGATCTCCTACGAGCAGTACTTC. The encoded protein is CAISVAISYEQYF.

The J gene is TRBJ2-3, the V gene TRBV2; D call uncertain. V was cut by 0 bases and J by 0 bases, with 10 bases left in between. This CDR3 comprises 16 residues. CDR1 and CDR2 (germline): SNHLY, FYNNEI. The CDR3 DNA reads TGTGCCAGCAGTGAAGCGGCATTCTCTAGCACAGATACGCAGTATTTT. Translating it yields CASSEAAFSSTDTQYF.

The CDR3 region has the DNA TGTGCCAGCACCACGGGACAACAGCCCCAGCATTTT. It is translated as CASTTGQQPQHF. The V and J genes are TRBV5-6 and TRBJ1-5; TRBD1 might be the D (6 bases). Germline V lookup: CDR1 SGHDT, CDR2 YYEEEE. CDR3 length: 12 residues. V was clipped by 6 bases and J by 7 bases, with 11 bases between them.

V gene TRBV2 combines with J gene TRBJ1-2; possible D gene TRBD1, 6 bases. Germline V gives CDR1 SNHLY, CDR2 FYNNEI. The V end lost 2 bases, the J end lost 2 bases, and 9 bases lay between the germline ends. The CDR3 sequence is 14 residues long. CDR3 nucleotide sequence: TGTGCCAGCAGTGAAAGGACAGTCAACTATGGCTACACCTTC. This encodes CASSERTVNYGYTF.

The rearrangement links TRBV29-1 to TRBJ1-6, with D unresolved. The CDR3 spans 13 residues. Germline CDR1 and CDR2: SQVTM and ANQGSEA. V shed 1 base and J shed 9 bases, with 10 bases lying between them. Here the CDR3 reads CSVEGTSGSPLHF. In nucleotides, the CDR3 is TGCAGCGTTGAAGGGACTAGTGGTTCACCCCTCCACTTT. The whole variable domain, filled in from reference TRBV29-1 and TRBJ1-6, reads SAVISQKPSRDICQRGTSLTIQCQVDSQVTMMFWYRQQPGQSLTLIATANQGSEATYESGFVIDKFPISRPNLTFSTLTVSNMSPEDSSIYLCSVEGTSGSPLHFGNGTRLTVT.

Points on this clone: A read error may produce the germline difference seen at one junction end. This chain uses TRBV7-7 with TRBJ2-1, with a weak D call TRBD2 (7 bases). This CDR3 has 16 residues. In germline, CDR1 is SSHAT, CDR2 FNYEAQ (reference sequence). This CDR3 is CASSLARGPPYNEQFF. The CDR3 nucleotides are TGTGCTAGCAGCTTAGCGCGGGGGCCACCCTACAATGAGCAGTTCTTC.

This rearrangement joins TRBV29-1 to TRBJ1-2, with a tentative D call TRBD1 (6 bases). Trimming shortened V by 0 bases and J by 1 base, and 12 bases separated the two germline ends. Germline CDR1 is SQVTM and CDR2 is ANQGSEA. The CDR3 is made up of 15 amino acids. The chain's CDR3 is CSVEEGGGNNYGYTF. CDR3 in DNA: TGCAGCGTTGAAGAGGGAGGGGGGAATAACTATGGCTACACCTTC.

This clone has just one count. The V call is TRBV30, the J call TRBJ2-7; weak D call: TRBD2 (5 bases). CDR3 size: 13 residues. Germline CDR1 and CDR2: GTSNPN and SVGIG (reference sequence). V gave up 2 bases and J gave up 9 bases, with 17 bases separating them. CDR3 in DNA: TGTGCCTGGAGTCTCTTAGAGGCGCGGGCGCAGTACTTC. Protein sequence: CAWSLLEARAQYF.

The V call is TRBV6-5, the J call TRBJ1-2; D is possibly TRBD1 (5 bases). This CDR3 comprises 13 residues. V was cut by 2 bases and J by 8 bases, with 12 bases left in between. In germline, CDR1 is MNHEY, CDR2 SVGAGI. CDR3 nucleotides: TGTGCCAGCAGTTACAACGAAGGGGTCGGCTACACCTTC. Protein product: CASSYNEGVGYTF.

The chain recombines TRBV2 with TRBJ2-1; D not certain. The CDR3 contains 11 residues. Trimming removed 7 bases from V and 6 bases from J, with 7 bases in between. Germline-derived CDR1 and CDR2 are SNHLY and FYNNEI. Written as DNA, the CDR3 is TGTGCCAGCACCGAGGTCAATGAGCAGTTCTTC. This encodes CASTEVNEQFF.

The chain couples TRBV5-4 to TRBJ1-4; 8 nucleotides match TRBD1. There are 15 residues in the CDR3. Trimming removed 1 base from V and 8 bases from J; junction bases left unmatched: 7. CDR1 is SGHNT, CDR2 YYREEE, per germline (reference sequence). CDR3 coding DNA: TGTGCCAGCAGCTTGAGGCAGGGGGCGGGCGAAAAACTGTTTTTT. Amino acid sequence: CASSLRQGAGEKLFF. The complete variable domain, with remaining parts taken from reference TRBV5-4 and TRBJ1-4, reads ETGVTQSPTHLIKTRGQQVTLRCSSQSGHNTVSWYQQALGQGPQFIFQYYREEENGRGNFPPRFSGLQFPNYSSELNVNALELDDSALYLCASSLRQGAGEKLFFGSGTQLSVL.

The rearrangement links TRBV19 to TRBJ2-1, with 7 bases aligning to TRBD1. V gave up 5 bases and J gave up 14 bases; unmatched junction bases: 6. In germline, CDR1 is LNHDA, CDR2 SQIVND (reference sequence). The CDR3 has 11 residues. The CDR3 sequence is CASSFRDREFF. As DNA, the CDR3 is TGTGCCAGTAGTTTCCGGGACAGAGAGTTCTTC.

The chain has TRBV4-1 and TRBJ2-1; D call uncertain. This CDR3 is built from 15 residues. Germline V gene data show CDR1 as MGHRA and CDR2 as YSYEKL. V shed 0 bases and J shed 10 bases, with 16 bases lying between them. CDR3 sequence (DNA): TGCGCCAGCAGCCAAGAGTTCGCGATGTTCATGGAGCAGTTCTTC. Residues: CASSQEFAMFMEQFF.

The J gene is TRBJ2-2, the V gene TRBV5-1, with D possibly being TRBD1 (6 bases). The CDR3 is 15 amino acids. Per germline, CDR1 SGHRS and CDR2 YFSETQ. The V end lost 0 bases, the J end lost 3 bases, and 9 bases lay between the germline ends. In DNA form, the CDR3 reads TGCGCCAGCAGCTTGGGGACAGCCTACACCGGGGAGCTGTTTTTT. It is translated as CASSLGTAYTGELFF. The full variable domain, rest sourced from reference TRBV5-1 and TRBJ2-2, is KAGVTQTPRYLIKTRGQQVTLSCSPISGHRSVSWYQQTPGQGLQFLFEYFSETQRNKGNFPGRFSGRQFSNSRSEMNVSTLELGDSALYLCASSLGTAYTGELFFGEGSRLTVL.

This clone was seen just once. The chain joins TRBV7-6 to TRBJ1-5; D perhaps matches TRBD1 (5 bases). Germline-derived CDR1 and CDR2 are SGHVS and FNYEAQ. Trimming pared 1 base from V and 2 bases from J, leaving 9 bases between. This CDR3 contains 15 residues. CDR3 in amino acids: CASSLVSQGNQPQHF. The CDR3 coding sequence is TGTGCCAGCAGCTTAGTGTCACAGGGCAATCAGCCCCAGCATTTT.

The chain has TRBV30 and TRBJ2-1, with 8 bases that match TRBD2. Germline lookup yields CDR1 GTSNPN and CDR2 SVGIG (reference sequence). V shed 3 bases, J shed 9 bases, and the junction held 7 bases outside the gene matches. The CDR3 length is 13 residues. CDR3 residues: CAWSGGAPVEQFF. CDR3 sequence (DNA): TGTGCCTGGAGCGGGGGGGCTCCGGTTGAGCAGTTCTTC.

This clone was recorded a few times. Here the CDR3 DNA reads TGTGCCAGCAGCCAGGGGGACGGCAGAGAAAAACTGTTTTTT. Encoded protein: CASSQGDGREKLFF. The chain couples TRBV9 to TRBJ1-4; 7 bases line up with TRBD1. V dropped 4 bases and J dropped 8; count of bases not matched to a gene: 8. Looked up from germline, CDR1 is SGDLS and CDR2 is YYNGEE. The CDR3 sequence is 14 residues long. The whole variable domain, remainder taken from reference TRBV9 and TRBJ1-4, is DSGVTQTPKHLITATGQRVTLRCSPRSGDLSVYWYQQSLDQGLQFLIQYYNGEERAKGNILERFSAQQFPDLHSELNLSSLELGDSALYFCASSQGDGREKLFFGSGTQLSVL.

J is TRBJ1-1 and V is TRBV29-1; D is possibly TRBD1 (6 bases). V lost 6 bases, J lost 3 bases, and 17 bases lay in between. CDR3 length: 14 amino acids. Germline V lookup: CDR1 SQVTM, CDR2 ANQGSEA. The DNA of the CDR3 is TGCAGCGTCAGCCGAGGGCACAGGGACACTGAAGCTTTCTTT. This translates into CSVSRGHRDTEAFF.